The entry that follows covers one T cell receptor (beta chain) sequence. The target antigen is unknown. Only in-frame clones appear in the TCRdb table, and some are missing; sequencing was by immunoSEQ multiplex PCR. The sample holds over a million clones, around 78% seen once. CDR1 SNHLY and CDR2 FYNNEI come from the germline V gene. With 6 bases clipped from V and 1 base from J, the junction kept 5 bases outside the gene matches. The CDR3 is 14 residues long. The sample comes from a study of shared clonotypes between healthy human individuals. Study results and limitations: Clonotype sharing across a few donors was observed for around 5% of naive CD4 clonotypes.

The gene calls are TRBV2 and TRBJ1-1, with 7 bases matching TRBD1. The origin of this receptor is a young man in good health. Some clones in this sample may be carry-over from other donors' samples. Sequencing was carried out using memory CD4+ T cells from PBMCs. Noted subset: CD45RA-negative fraction. CDR3 sequence: CASRRDRENTEAFF. Written as DNA, the CDR3 is TGTGCCAGCAGAAGGGACAGAGAGAACACTGAAGCTTTCTTT.